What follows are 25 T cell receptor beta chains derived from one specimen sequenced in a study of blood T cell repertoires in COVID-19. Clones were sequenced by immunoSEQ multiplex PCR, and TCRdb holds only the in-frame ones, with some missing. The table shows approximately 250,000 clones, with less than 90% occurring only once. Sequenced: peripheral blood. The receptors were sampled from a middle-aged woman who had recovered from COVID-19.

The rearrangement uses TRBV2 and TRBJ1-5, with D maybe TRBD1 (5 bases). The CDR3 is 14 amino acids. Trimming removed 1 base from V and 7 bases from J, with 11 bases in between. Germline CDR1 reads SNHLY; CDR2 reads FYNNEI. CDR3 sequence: CASSEGWGDQPQHF. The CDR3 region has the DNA TGTGCCAGCAGTGAAGGATGGGGGGACCAGCCCCAGCATTTT.

The CDR3 DNA reads as TGCGCCAGCAGCCAAGGGGACAGGGGAAGAGCGGAAAAACTGTTTTTT. The encoded protein is CASSQGDRGRAEKLFF. V gene TRBV4-1 combines with J gene TRBJ1-4; 10 bases are a match to TRBD1. This CDR3 comprises 16 residues. The V segment lost 1 base and the J segment 8 bases; nucleotides outside the gene matches: 7. Germline values: CDR1 MGHRA, CDR2 YSYEKL.

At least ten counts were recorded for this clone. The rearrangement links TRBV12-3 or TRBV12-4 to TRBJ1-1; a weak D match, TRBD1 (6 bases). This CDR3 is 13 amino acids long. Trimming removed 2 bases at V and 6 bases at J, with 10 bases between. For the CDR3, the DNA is TGTGCCAGCAGTTTACTTTGGACAGCTGAAGCTTTCTTT. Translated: CASSLLWTAEAFF.

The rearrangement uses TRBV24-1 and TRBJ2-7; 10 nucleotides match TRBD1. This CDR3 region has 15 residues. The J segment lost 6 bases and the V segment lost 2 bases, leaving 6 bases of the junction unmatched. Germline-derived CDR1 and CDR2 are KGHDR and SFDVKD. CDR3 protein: CATSDSGTGDVEQYF. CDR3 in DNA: TGTGCCACCAGTGATTCCGGGACAGGGGATGTCGAGCAGTACTTC.

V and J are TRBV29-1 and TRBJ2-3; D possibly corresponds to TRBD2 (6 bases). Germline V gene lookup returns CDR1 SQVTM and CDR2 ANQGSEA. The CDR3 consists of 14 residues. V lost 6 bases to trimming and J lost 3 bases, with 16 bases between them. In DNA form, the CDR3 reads TGCAGCGTCCCCCCCCGGGACTCTACAGATACGCAGTATTTT. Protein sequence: CSVPPRDSTDTQYF.

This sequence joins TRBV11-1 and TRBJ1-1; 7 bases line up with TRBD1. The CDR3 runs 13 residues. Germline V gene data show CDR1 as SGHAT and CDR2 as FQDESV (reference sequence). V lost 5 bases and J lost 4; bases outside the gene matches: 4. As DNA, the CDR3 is TGTGCCAGCAGCAGCCACAGGGGCACTGAAGCTTTCTTT. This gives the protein CASSSHRGTEAFF.

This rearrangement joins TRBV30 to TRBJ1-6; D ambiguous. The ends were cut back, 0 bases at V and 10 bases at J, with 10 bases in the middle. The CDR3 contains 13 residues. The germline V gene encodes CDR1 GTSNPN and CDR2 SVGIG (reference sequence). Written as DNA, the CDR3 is TGTGCCTGGAGTGTACACGGGGTCTCACCCCTCCACTTT. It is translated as CAWSVHGVSPLHF.

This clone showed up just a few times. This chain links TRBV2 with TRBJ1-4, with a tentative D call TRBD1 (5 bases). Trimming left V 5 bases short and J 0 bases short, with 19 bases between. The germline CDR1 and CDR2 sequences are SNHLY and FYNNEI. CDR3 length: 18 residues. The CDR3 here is CASSTHDSQTATNEKLFF. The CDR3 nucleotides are TGTGCCAGCAGTACTCATGACAGTCAAACCGCAACTAATGAAAAACTGTTTTTT.

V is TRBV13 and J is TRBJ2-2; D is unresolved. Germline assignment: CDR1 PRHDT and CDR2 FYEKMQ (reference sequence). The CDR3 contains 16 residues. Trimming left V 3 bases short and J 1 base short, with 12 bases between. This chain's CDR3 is CASSLMARKNTGELFF. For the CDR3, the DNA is TGTGCCAGCAGCTTGATGGCACGAAAGAACACCGGGGAGCTGTTTTTT. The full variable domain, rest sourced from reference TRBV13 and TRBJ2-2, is AAGVIQSPRHLIKEKRETATLKCYPIPRHDTVYWYQQGPGQDPQFLISFYEKMQSDKGSIPDRFSAQQFSDYHSELNMSSLELGDSALYFCASSLMARKNTGELFFGEGSRLTVL.

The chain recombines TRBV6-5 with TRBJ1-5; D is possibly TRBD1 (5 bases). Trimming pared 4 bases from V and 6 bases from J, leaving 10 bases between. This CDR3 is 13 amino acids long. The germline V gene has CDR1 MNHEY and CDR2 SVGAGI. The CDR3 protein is CASSSGRTQPQHF. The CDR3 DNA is TGTGCCAGCAGTTCAGGGAGGACTCAGCCCCAGCATTTT.

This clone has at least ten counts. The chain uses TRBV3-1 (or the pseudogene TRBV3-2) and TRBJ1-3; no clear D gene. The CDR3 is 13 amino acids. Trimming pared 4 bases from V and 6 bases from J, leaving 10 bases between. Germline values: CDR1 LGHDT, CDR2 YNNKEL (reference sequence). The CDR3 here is CASSLEGENTIYF. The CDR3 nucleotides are TGTGCCAGCAGCCTCGAAGGAGAAAACACCATATATTTT.

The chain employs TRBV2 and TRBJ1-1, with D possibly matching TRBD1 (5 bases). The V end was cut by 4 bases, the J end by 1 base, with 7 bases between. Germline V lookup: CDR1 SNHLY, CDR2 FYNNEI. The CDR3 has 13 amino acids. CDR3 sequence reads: CASSVGGNTEAFF. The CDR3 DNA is TGTGCCAGCAGTGTGGGGGGGAACACTGAAGCTTTCTTT.

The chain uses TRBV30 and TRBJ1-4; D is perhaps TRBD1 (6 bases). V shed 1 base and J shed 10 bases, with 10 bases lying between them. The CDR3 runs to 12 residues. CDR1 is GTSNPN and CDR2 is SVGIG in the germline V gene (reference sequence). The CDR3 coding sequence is TGTGCCTGGAGTGCAGGGGCTGGAAAACTGTTTTTT. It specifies CAWSAGAGKLFF.

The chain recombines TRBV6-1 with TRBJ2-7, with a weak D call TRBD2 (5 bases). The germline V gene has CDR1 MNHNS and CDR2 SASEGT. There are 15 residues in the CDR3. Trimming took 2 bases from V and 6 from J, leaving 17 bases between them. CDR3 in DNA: TGTGCCAGCAGTGAAAACTACGGCACTAGTGGCGAGCAGTACTTC. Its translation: CASSENYGTSGEQYF.

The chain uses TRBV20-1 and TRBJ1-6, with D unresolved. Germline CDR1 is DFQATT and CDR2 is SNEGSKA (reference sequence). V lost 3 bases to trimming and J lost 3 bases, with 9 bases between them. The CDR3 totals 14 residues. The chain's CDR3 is CSASSEGYNSPLHF. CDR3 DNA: TGCAGTGCTAGTTCAGAGGGCTATAATTCACCCCTCCACTTT.

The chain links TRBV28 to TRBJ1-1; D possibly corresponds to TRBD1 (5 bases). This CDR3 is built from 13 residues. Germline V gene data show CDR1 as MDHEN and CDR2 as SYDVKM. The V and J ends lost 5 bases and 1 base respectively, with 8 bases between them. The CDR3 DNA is TGTGCCAGCAGTACCACAGGGAACACTGAAGCTTTCTTT. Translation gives CASSTTGNTEAFF.

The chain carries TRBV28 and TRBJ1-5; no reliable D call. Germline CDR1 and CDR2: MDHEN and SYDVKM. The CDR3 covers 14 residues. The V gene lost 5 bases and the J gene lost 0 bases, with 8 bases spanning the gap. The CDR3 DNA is TGTGCCAGCAGTCTCTACCATAGCAATCAGCCCCAGCATTTT. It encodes CASSLYHSNQPQHF.

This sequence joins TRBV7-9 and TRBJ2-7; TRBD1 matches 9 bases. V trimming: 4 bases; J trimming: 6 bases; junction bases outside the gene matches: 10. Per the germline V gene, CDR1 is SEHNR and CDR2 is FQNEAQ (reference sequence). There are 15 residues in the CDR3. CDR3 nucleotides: TGTGCCAGCAGCTCATCGGACAGGGGCAATTCCGAGCAGTACTTC. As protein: CASSSSDRGNSEQYF. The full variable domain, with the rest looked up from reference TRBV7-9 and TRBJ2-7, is DTGVSQNPRHKITKRGQNVTFRCDPISEHNRLYWYRQTLGQGPEFLTYFQNEAQLEKSRLLSDRFSAERPKGSFSTLEIQRTEQGDSAMYLCASSSSDRGNSEQYFGPGTRLTVT.

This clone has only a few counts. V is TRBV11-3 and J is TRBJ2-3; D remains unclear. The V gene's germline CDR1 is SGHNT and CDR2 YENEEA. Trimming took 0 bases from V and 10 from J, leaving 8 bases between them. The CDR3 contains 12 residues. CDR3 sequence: CASSLDLRPQYF. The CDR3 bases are TGTGCCAGCAGCTTAGACCTTCGTCCGCAGTATTTT.

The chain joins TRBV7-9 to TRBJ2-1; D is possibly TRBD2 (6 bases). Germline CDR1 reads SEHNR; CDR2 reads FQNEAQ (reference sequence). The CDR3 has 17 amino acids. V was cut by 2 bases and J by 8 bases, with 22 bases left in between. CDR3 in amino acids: CASSLLGSGGVTYEQFF. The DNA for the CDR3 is TGTGCCAGCAGCTTATTGGGGTCCGGGGGAGTTACGTATGAGCAGTTCTTC.

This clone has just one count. The CDR3 DNA reads TGCGCCAGCAGCCCGGACCAGGGCGGGACGGCCAAAAACATTCAGTACTTC. This translates into CASSPDQGGTAKNIQYF. The chain has TRBV5-1 and TRBJ2-4; TRBD2 is a possible D gene (6 bases). CDR1 is SGHRS, CDR2 YFSETQ, per germline. This CDR3 contains 17 residues. The V gene lost 4 bases and the J gene lost 1 base, with 18 bases spanning the gap.

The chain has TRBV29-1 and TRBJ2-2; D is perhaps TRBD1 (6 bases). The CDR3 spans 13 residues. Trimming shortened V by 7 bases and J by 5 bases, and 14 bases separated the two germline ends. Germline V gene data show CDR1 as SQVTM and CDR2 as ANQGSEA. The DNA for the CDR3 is TGCAGCGCCGTCAGGGGAGAAACCGGGGAGCTGTTTTTT. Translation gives CSAVRGETGELFF.

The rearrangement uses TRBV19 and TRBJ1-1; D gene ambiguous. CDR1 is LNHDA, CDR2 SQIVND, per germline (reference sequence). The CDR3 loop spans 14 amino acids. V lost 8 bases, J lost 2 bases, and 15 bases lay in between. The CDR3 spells CASEREGTNTEAFF. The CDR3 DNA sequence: TGTGCCAGTGAACGGGAGGGTACTAACACTGAAGCTTTCTTT.

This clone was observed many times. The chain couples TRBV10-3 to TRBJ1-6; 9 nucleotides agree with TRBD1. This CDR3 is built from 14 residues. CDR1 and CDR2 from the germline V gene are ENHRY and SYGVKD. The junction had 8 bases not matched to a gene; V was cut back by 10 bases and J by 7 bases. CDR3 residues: CATKKGTGNSPLHF. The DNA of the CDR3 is TGTGCCACAAAAAAAGGGACAGGGAATTCACCCCTCCACTTT.

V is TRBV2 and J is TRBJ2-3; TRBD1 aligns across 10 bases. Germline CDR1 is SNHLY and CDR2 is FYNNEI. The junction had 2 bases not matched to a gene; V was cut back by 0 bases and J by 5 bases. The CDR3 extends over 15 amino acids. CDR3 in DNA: TGTGCCAGCAGTGAAGCGGGACAGGGGATAGATACGCAGTATTTT. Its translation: CASSEAGQGIDTQYF.